The present entry profiles one T cell receptor beta chain with its context. Its antigen is still unknown. Within one base of it there is no much larger clone, and no base qualities were kept. This sample was included in a study of blood T cell repertoires in COVID-19 (dated by TCRdb to 2018 to 2021). The study in broad terms: Collaborator samples came from the United States, Italy and Spain and covered acute and convalescent phases of COVID-19. Nearly every sample came with metadata listing a de-identified subject ID, COVID-19 status, age in years and sex. The material from the prospective study consisted of cDNA or gDNA derived from T cells, B-cell-depleted T cells, or PBMCs. The dataset comprised deeply sampled blood TCRbeta repertoires from subjects exposed to, actively infected with, or recovered from COVID-19. The repertoires were released in a freely available public database intended as a resource for research on the immune response to SARS-CoV-2. Samples were obtained from the ongoing ImmuneRACE study (first 160 participants) and from about 1,300 subjects provided by 6 global collaborators. HLA class I and class II types, where available, came from metadata supplied by the sample provider rather than from assay-based typing.

Trimming takes 5 bases from V and 5 bases from J, and the germline ends sit 7 bases apart. The CDR3, cysteine through phenylalanine, is 12 amino acids long. Only CDR3 DNA is held: 36 bases, read in frame from base 1. CDR1 and CDR2, per the germline V gene, are SNHLY and FYNNEI. The research as a whole found: How much clinical and demographic metadata was included differed by source and by participant, and the metadata was provided uncurated.

Each collaborating institution followed its own protocols to collect whole blood in K2EDTA tubes. For TCRbeta analysis, collaborators shipped samples in one of three forms: frozen whole blood, isolated PBMCs, or DNA extracted from either of those sample types. TCRbeta CDR3 regions were amplified from genomic DNA using the immunoSEQ Assay, a bias-controlled multiplex PCR. The original methods were these. Within the assay, amplification of reference gene primers was used to estimate how many nucleated cells each sample contained. Sequence reads were collapsed and filtered to measure the absolute abundance of every unique TCRbeta CDR3 rearrangement. Productive Simpson clonality was computed per sample as the square root of Simpson's diversity index over productive rearrangements. TCRdb limited this immuneACCESS table to in-frame rearrangements with V and J called. A share of clones is missing; checked studies link under half to unresolved V genes, and the rest is unexplained. V, J and clone size derive from that table, while D and trimming were established from the DNA sequence. This sample gives 150,000 to 200,000 clones in total; roughly 90% of them show up just once. The ten biggest clones cover around 3% of the sample.

The sample comprised peripheral blood. The receptor was isolated from a man in his sixties with acute or convalescent COVID-19. The V gene is TRBV2 and the J gene is TRBJ2-1, with TRBD1 tentatively as D gene (5 bases match). For the CDR3, the sequence is CASSRQNNEQFF. The DNA is as follows: TGTGCCAGCAGTAGACAGAACAATGAGCAGTTCTTC. Supplemented by the reference TRBV2 and TRBJ2-1 proteins around the CDR3, the complete variable domain is EPEVTQTPSHQVTQMGQEVILRCVPISNHLYFYWYRQILGQKVEFLVSFYNNEISEKSEIFDDQFSVERPDGSNFTLKIRSTKLEDSAMYFCASSRQNNEQFFGPGTRLTVL.